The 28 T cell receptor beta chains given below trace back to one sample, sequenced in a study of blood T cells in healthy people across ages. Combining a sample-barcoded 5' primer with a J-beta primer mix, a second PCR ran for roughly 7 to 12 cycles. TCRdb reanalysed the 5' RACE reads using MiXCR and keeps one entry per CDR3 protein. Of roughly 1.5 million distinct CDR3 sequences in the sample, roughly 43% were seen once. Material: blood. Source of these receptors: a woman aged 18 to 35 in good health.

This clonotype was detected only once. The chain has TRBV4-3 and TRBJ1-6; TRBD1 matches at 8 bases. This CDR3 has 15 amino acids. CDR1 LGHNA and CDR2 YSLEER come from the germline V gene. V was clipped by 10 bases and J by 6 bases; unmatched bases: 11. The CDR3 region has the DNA TGCGCCACCGCTCCCGGGACAGGTTCTAATTCACCCCTCCACTTT. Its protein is CATAPGTGSNSPLHF.

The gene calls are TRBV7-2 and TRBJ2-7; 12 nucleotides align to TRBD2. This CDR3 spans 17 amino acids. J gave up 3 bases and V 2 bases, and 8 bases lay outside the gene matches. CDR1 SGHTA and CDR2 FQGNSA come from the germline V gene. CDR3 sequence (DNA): TGTGCCAGCAGCTTACTCTTCTCTAGCGGGAGGGACTACGAGCAGTACTTC. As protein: CASSLLFSSGRDYEQYF.

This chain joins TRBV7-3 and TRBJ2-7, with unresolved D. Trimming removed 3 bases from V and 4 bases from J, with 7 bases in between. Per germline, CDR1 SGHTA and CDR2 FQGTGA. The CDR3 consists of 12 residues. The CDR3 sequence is CASSFQLYEQYF. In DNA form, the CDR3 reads TGTGCCAGCAGCTTTCAGTTATACGAGCAGTACTTC.

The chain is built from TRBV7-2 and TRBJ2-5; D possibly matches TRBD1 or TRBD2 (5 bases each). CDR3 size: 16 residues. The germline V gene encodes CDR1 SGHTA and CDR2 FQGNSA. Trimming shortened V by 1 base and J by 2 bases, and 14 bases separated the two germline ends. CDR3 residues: CASSLGRGGGQETQYF. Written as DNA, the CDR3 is TGTGCCAGCAGCTTAGGAAGGGGCGGCGGGCAAGAGACCCAGTACTTC. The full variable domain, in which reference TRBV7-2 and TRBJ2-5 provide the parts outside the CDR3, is GAGVSQSPSNKVTEKGKDVELRCDPISGHTALYWYRQSLGQGLEFLIYFQGNSAPDKSGLPSDRFSAERTGGSVSTLTIQRTQQEDSAVYLCASSLGRGGGQETQYFGPGTRLLVL.

CDR3 DNA sequence: TGTGCCAGCAGGCCTGGCGGGGGCTCACAGTACTTC. Protein sequence: CASRPGGGSQYF. The chain combines TRBV12-3 or TRBV12-4 with TRBJ2-7; maybe TRBD2 (7 bases). The CDR3 extends over 12 amino acids. Trimming removed 6 bases at V and 10 bases at J, with 16 bases between.

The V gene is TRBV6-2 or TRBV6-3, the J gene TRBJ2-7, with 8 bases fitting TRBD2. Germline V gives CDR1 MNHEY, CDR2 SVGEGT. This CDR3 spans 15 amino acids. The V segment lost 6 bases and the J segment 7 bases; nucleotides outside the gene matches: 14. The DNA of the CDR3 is TGTGCCAGCAGCCCATGGACTAGCAACTACAATGAGCAGTACTTC. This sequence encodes CASSPWTSNYNEQYF.

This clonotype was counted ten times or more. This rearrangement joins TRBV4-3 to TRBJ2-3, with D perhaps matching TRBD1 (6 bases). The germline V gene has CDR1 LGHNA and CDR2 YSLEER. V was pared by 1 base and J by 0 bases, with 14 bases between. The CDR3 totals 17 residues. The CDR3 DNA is TGCGCCAGCAGCCAAGCCGCGACAGGCACTAGCACAGATACGCAGTATTTT. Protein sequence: CASSQAATGTSTDTQYF.

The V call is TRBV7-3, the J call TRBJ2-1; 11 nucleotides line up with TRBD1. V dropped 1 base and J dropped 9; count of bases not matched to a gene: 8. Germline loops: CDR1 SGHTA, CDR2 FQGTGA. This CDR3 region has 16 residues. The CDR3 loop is CASSLISGQGAGEQFF. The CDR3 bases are TGTGCCAGCAGCTTAATCTCCGGACAGGGGGCGGGTGAGCAGTTCTTC. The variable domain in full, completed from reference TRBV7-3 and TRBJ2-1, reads GAGVSQTPSNKVTEKGKYVELRCDPISGHTALYWYRQSLGQGPEFLIYFQGTGAADDSGLPNDRFFAVRPEGSVSTLKIQRTERGDSAVYLCASSLISGQGAGEQFFGPGTRLTVL.

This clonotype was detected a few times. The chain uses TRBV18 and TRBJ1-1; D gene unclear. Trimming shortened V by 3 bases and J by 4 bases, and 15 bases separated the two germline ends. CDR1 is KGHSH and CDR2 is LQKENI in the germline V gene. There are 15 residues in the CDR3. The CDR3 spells CASSPEGRRPTEAFF. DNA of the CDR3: TGTGCCAGCTCACCGGAAGGCAGGCGCCCCACTGAAGCTTTCTTT. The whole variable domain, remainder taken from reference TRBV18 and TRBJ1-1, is NAGVMQNPRHLVRRRGQEARLRCSPMKGHSHVYWYRQLPEEGLKFMVYLQKENIIDESGMPKERFSAEFPKEGPSILRIQQVVRGDSAAYFCASSPEGRRPTEAFFGQGTRLTVV.

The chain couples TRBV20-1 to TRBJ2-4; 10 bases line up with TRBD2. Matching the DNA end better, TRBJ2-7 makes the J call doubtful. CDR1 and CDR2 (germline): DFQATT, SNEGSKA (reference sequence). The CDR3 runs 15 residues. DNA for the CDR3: TGCAGTGCTAGAGGTAGCGGGGGGAGCTCCTACGAGCAGTACTTC. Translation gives CSARGSGGSSYEQYF.

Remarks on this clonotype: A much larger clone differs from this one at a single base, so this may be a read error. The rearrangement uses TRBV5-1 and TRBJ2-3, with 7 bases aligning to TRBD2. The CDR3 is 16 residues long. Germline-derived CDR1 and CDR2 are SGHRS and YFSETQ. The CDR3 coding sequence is TGCGACAGCAGCCCACGTGCCAGCGGGGTGGGAGATACGCAGTATTTT. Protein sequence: CDSSPRASGVGDTQYF.

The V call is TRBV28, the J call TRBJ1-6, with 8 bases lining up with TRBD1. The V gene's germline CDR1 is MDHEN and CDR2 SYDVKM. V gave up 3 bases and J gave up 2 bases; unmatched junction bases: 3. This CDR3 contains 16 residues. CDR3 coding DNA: TGTGCCAGCAGTTTCCCAGGGGGCGCCTATAATTCACCCCTCCACTTT. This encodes CASSFPGGAYNSPLHF.

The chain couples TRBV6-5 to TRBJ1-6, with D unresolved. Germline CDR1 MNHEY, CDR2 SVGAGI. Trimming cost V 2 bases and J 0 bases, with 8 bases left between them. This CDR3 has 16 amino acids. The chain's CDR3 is CASSYRPGSYNSPLHF. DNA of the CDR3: TGTGCCAGCAGTTACAGGCCCGGCTCCTATAATTCACCCCTCCACTTT.

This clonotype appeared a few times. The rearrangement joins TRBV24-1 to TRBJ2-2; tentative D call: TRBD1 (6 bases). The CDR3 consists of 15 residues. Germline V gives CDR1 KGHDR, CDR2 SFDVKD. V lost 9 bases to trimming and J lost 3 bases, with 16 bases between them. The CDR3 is CATASGTTHTGELFF. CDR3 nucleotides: TGTGCCACCGCTTCCGGGACAACACACACCGGGGAGCTGTTTTTT.

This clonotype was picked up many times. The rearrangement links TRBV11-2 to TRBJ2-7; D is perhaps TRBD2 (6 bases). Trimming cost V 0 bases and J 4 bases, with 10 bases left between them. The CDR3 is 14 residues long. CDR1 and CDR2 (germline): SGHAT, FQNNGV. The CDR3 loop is CASSLELSGYEQYF. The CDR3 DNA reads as TGTGCCAGCAGCTTAGAGCTTAGCGGATACGAGCAGTACTTC.

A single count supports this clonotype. The CDR3 loop reads CASRGVDSYEQYF. CDR3 in DNA: TGTGCCAGCCGAGGGGTGGATAGCTACGAGCAGTACTTC. The chain uses TRBV27 and TRBJ2-7; D tentatively reads TRBD1 or TRBD2 (5 bases each). With 8 bases removed from V and 3 bases from J, the gap between germline ends came to 14 bases. CDR3 size: 13 residues. CDR1 is MNHEY, CDR2 SMNVEV, per germline (reference sequence).

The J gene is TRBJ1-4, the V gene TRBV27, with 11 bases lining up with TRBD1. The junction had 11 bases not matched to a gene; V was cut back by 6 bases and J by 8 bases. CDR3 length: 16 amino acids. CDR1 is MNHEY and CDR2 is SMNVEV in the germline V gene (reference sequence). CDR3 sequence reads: CASSKIGQGAGEKLFF. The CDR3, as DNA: TGTGCCAGCAGCAAAATTGGACAGGGGGCAGGGGAAAAACTGTTTTTT. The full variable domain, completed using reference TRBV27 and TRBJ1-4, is EAQVTQNPRYLITVTGKKLTVTCSQNMNHEYMSWYRQDPGLGLRQIYYSMNVEVTDKGDVPEGYKVSRKEKRNFPLILESPSPNQTSLYFCASSKIGQGAGEKLFFGSGTQLSVL.

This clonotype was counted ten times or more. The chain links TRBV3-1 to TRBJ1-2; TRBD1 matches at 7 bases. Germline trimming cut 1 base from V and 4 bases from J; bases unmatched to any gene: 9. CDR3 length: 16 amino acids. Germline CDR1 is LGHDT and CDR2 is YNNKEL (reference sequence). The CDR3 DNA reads TGTGCCAGCAGCCAAGCGGGAGGGGGCAGTGGCTATGGCTACACCTTC. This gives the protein CASSQAGGGSGYGYTF.

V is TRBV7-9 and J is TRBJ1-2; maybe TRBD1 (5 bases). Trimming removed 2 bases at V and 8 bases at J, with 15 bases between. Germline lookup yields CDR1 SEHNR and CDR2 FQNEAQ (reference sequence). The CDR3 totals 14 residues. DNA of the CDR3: TGTGCCAGCAGCTTAAAGCACCAAGGGGAGGGCTACACCTTC. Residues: CASSLKHQGEGYTF.

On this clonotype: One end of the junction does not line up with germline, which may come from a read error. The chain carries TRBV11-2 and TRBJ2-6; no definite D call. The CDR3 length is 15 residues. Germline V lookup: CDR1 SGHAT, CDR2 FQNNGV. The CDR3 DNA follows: TGTGCCGGCAGCCGTGACCCCTTTGGGGCCAACGTCCTGACTTTC. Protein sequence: CAGSRDPFGANVLTF.

As DNA, the CDR3 is TGCAGTGCTAGAGTCATGGGCCTCACAGATACGCAGTATTTT. Protein sequence: CSARVMGLTDTQYF. V gene TRBV20-1 combines with J gene TRBJ2-3; the D is unclear. The CDR3 sequence is 14 residues long. V lost 1 base to trimming and J lost 2 bases, with 10 bases between them. Germline CDR1 is DFQATT and CDR2 is SNEGSKA (reference sequence).

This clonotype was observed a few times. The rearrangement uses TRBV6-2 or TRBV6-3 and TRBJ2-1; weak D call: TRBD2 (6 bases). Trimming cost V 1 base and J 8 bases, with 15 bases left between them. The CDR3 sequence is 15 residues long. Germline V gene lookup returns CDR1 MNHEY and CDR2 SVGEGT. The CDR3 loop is CASSYWAGPSYEQFF. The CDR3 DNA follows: TGTGCCAGCAGTTACTGGGCGGGACCCTCCTATGAGCAGTTCTTC.

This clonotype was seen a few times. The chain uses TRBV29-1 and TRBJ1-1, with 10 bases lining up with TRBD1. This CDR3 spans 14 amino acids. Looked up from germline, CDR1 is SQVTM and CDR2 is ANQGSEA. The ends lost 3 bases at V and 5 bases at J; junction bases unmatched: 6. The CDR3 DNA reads TGCAGCGTTGAGGCCAGACAGGGGGCAACTGAAGCTTTCTTT. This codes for CSVEARQGATEAFF.

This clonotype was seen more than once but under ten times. CDR3 DNA sequence: TGTGCCAGCCGGACGGGGGCCACTGAAGCTTTCTTT. Its translation is CASRTGATEAFF. The chain couples TRBV27 to TRBJ1-1; the D gene is possibly TRBD1 (6 bases). V dropped 8 bases and J dropped 4 bases, with 11 bases sitting between them. The CDR3 is made up of 12 amino acids. The germline CDR1 and CDR2 sequences are MNHEY and SMNVEV (reference sequence).

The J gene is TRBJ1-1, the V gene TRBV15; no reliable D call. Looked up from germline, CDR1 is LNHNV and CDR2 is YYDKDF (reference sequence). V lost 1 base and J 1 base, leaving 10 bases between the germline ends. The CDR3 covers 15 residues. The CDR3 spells CATSRVAGSNTEAFF. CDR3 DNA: TGTGCCACCAGCAGAGTTGCGGGTTCGAACACTGAAGCTTTCTTT. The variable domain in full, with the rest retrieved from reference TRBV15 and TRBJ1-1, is DAMVIQNPRYQVTQFGKPVTLSCSQTLNHNVMYWYQQKSSQAPKLLFHYYDKDFNNEADTPDNFQSRRPNTSFCFLDIRSPGLGDTAMYLCATSRVAGSNTEAFFGQGTRLTVV.

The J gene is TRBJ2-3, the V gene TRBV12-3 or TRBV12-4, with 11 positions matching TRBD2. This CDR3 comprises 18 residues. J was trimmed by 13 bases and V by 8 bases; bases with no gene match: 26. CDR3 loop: CASLPDVAGGPRADVEYF. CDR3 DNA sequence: TGTGCCAGCCTTCCCGATGTAGCGGGGGGGCCGAGAGCAGATGTGGAGTATTTT.

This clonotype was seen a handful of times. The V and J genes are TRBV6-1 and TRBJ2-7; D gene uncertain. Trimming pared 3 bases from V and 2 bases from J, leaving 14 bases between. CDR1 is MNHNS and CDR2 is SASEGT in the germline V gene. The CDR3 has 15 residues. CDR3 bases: TGTGCCAGCAGTGAGGGTTTTGGTATTCCCTACGAGCAGTACTTC. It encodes CASSEGFGIPYEQYF.

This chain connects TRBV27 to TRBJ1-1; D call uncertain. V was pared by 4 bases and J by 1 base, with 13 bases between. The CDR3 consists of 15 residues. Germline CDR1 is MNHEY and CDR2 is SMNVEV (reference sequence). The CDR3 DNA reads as TGTGCCAGCAGTTCACGGGGAGGTGGGAACACTGAAGCTTTCTTT. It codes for CASSSRGGGNTEAFF.